The entry that follows covers one T cell receptor (beta chain) sequence. The table came from immunoSEQ multiplex PCR; TCRdb's copy has only in-frame clones and leaves some out. The sample carries 130,000 or so clones, around nine tenths recorded once. The data belong to a study of control samples from healthy donors and cancer patients. CDR1 and CDR2 (germline): LNHDA, SQIVND (reference sequence). Trimming cost V 3 bases and J 0 bases, with 18 bases left between them. There are 18 residues in the CDR3. Sequenced sample: blood. This TCR was recovered from a man aged 40-49 years in good health. V usage is TRBV19 and J usage is TRBJ1-3; D is unclear. The CDR3 nucleotides are TGTGCCAGTAGTATCCCCTCAGCAGGAGACTACTCTGGAAACACCATATATTTT. It codes for CASSIPSAGDYSGNTIYF.